The next 15 T cell receptor beta chains were all read from a single sample in a study of cytomegalovirus exposure and HLA in healthy donors. PCR was performed using 60 Vbeta and 13 Jbeta primers. Clones were sequenced by immunoSEQ multiplex PCR, and TCRdb holds only the in-frame ones, with some missing. The sample records fewer than 250,000 clones, about 77% being singletons. Sequenced material: PBMCs. Receptors were obtained from a woman aged 30 to 39 in good health and CMV-seropositive.

The gene calls are TRBV5-1 and TRBJ2-2, with D possibly matching TRBD2 (5 bases). Deletions cut 1 base from V and 3 bases from J, with 13 bases between. Per germline, CDR1 SGHRS and CDR2 YFSETQ. This CDR3 is built from 16 residues. Here the CDR3 DNA reads TGCGCCAGCAGCTTGACTCTAGGGCGGGACACCGGGGAGCTGTTTTTT. It is translated as CASSLTLGRDTGELFF.

The chain employs TRBV7-9 and TRBJ2-2, with 7 positions matching TRBD2. The CDR3 is 15 residues long. The trim removed 2 bases at V and 5 bases at J, leaving 5 bases unmatched. Germline CDR1 is SEHNR and CDR2 is FQNEAQ (reference sequence). DNA of the CDR3: TGTGCCAGCAGCTTATTTCAAGCGGGGACCGGGGAGCTGTTTTTT. It is translated as CASSLFQAGTGELFF. Filled out from reference TRBV7-9 and TRBJ2-2, the complete variable domain reads DTGVSQNPRHKITKRGQNVTFRCDPISEHNRLYWYRQTLGQGPEFLTYFQNEAQLEKSRLLSDRFSAERPKGSFSTLEIQRTEQGDSAMYLCASSLFQAGTGELFFGEGSRLTVL.

V gene TRBV18 combines with J gene TRBJ1-5; tentatively, D is TRBD1 (6 bases). The CDR3 extends over 16 amino acids. Trimming left V 4 bases short and J 0 bases short, with 13 bases between. Germline V gene data show CDR1 as KGHSH and CDR2 as LQKENI. As DNA, the CDR3 is TGTGCCAGCTCACAATCCGGGACATATAGCAATCAGCCCCAGCATTTT. Amino acid sequence: CASSQSGTYSNQPQHF.

The genes are TRBV4-3 and TRBJ1-5; D is unclear. The V end lost 0 bases, the J end lost 6 bases, and 12 bases lay between the germline ends. The CDR3 has 15 amino acids. Germline V gene data show CDR1 as LGHNA and CDR2 as YSLEER. CDR3 amino acids: CASSQEYPGSQPQHF. DNA of the CDR3: TGCGCCAGCAGCCAAGAGTACCCGGGATCTCAGCCCCAGCATTTT.

This chain uses TRBV2 with TRBJ2-3; D may be TRBD2 (6 bases). The CDR3 sequence is 15 residues long. CDR1 is SNHLY and CDR2 is FYNNEI in the germline V gene. Between the trimmed V and J ends, which lost 7 bases and 2 bases, there was a span of 16 bases. The CDR3 DNA sequence: TGTGCCAGCAAAGCAGTTGCGGGGTCCACAGATACGCAGTATTTT. This encodes CASKAVAGSTDTQYF.

The chain recombines TRBV6-1 with TRBJ2-7; TRBD2 might be the D (5 bases). Germline V gene sequence: CDR1 MNHNS, CDR2 SASEGT. The CDR3 has 13 residues. With 4 bases removed from V and 3 bases from J, the gap between germline ends came to 10 bases. This CDR3 reads CASSGNGLYEQYF. In nucleotides, the CDR3 is TGTGCCAGCAGTGGAAACGGACTCTACGAGCAGTACTTC.

CDR3 nucleotide sequence: TGTGCCTGCATACCGGCAGGGGACCCCCGGTACGAGCAGTACTTC. Residues: CACIPAGDPRYEQYF. This rearrangement joins TRBV30 to TRBJ2-7; tentative D call: TRBD1 (6 bases). This CDR3 comprises 15 residues. Germline V gene data show CDR1 as GTSNPN and CDR2 as SVGIG (reference sequence). Trimming removed 6 bases from V and 4 bases from J, with 22 bases in between.

This clone was seen only once. The genes are TRBV27 and TRBJ2-7, with D possibly being TRBD2 (6 bases). Trimming stripped 5 bases from V and 0 bases from J, with 8 bases between. Germline CDR1 MNHEY, CDR2 SMNVEV (reference sequence). CDR3 size: 13 residues. CDR3 nucleotides: TGTGCCAGCAGTCGGGGGAGCTCCTACGAGCAGTACTTC. Protein product: CASSRGSSYEQYF.

This clone was observed once. The V call is TRBV30, the J call TRBJ2-7; D perhaps matches TRBD2 (6 bases). This CDR3 spans 14 amino acids. Germline V gives CDR1 GTSNPN, CDR2 SVGIG (reference sequence). Trimming stripped 3 bases from V and 7 bases from J, with 19 bases between. Here the CDR3 DNA reads TGTGCCTGGAGGGGTAGCGGAACTACGGGAGAGCAGTACTTC. Amino acid sequence: CAWRGSGTTGEQYF.

This clone was found once. The chain couples TRBV5-1 to TRBJ1-1; D is undetermined. Germline V gene sequence: CDR1 SGHRS, CDR2 YFSETQ. CDR3 length: 15 amino acids. The V gene lost 0 bases and the J gene lost 2 bases, with 11 bases spanning the gap. The CDR3 is CASSLGVRLNTEAFF. The CDR3 DNA sequence: TGCGCCAGCAGCTTGGGGGTCAGGCTTAACACTGAAGCTTTCTTT. Using reference TRBV5-1 and TRBJ1-1 for the parts outside the CDR3, the full variable domain is KAGVTQTPRYLIKTRGQQVTLSCSPISGHRSVSWYQQTPGQGLQFLFEYFSETQRNKGNFPGRFSGRQFSNSRSEMNVSTLELGDSALYLCASSLGVRLNTEAFFGQGTRLTVV.

This clone showed up just a few times. The genes are TRBV5-1 and TRBJ1-1; 8 nucleotides match TRBD1. The length of the CDR3 is 13 residues. J was trimmed by 7 bases and V by 4 bases; bases with no gene match: 6. Germline V gene lookup returns CDR1 SGHRS and CDR2 YFSETQ. The CDR3 protein is CASSRDRPGEAFF. CDR3 nucleotides: TGCGCCAGCAGCCGGGACAGGCCGGGTGAAGCTTTCTTT.

This rearrangement joins TRBV18 to TRBJ2-6; D might be TRBD1 (6 bases). Trimming left V 3 bases short and J 3 bases short, with 15 bases between. The CDR3 runs 17 residues. In germline, CDR1 is KGHSH, CDR2 LQKENI. This CDR3 reads CASSPRTAPSGANVLTF. The CDR3 DNA reads as TGTGCCAGCTCACCGAGGACAGCGCCGAGTGGGGCCAACGTCCTGACTTTC.

The chain links TRBV28 to TRBJ1-2; a possible D gene is TRBD1 (5 bases). The CDR3 extends over 13 amino acids. Deletions cut 4 bases from V and 4 bases from J, with 10 bases between. In germline, CDR1 is MDHEN, CDR2 SYDVKM. This chain's CDR3 is CASSSRGPYGYTF. The CDR3 region has the DNA TGTGCCAGCAGTTCTAGGGGTCCCTATGGCTACACCTTC.

This chain links TRBV27 with TRBJ1-6; weak D call: TRBD1 (6 bases). Per germline, CDR1 MNHEY and CDR2 SMNVEV (reference sequence). CDR3 length equals 18 residues. V lost 3 bases to trimming and J lost 0 bases, with 15 bases between them. The CDR3 reads CASSFSGQSSSYNSPLHF. The CDR3 coding sequence is TGTGCCAGCAGTTTCTCCGGACAGTCTAGCTCCTATAATTCACCCCTCCACTTT.

This clone occurred a few times. This rearrangement joins TRBV30 to TRBJ2-1; the match to TRBD2 covers 12 bases. Trimming removed 0 bases from V and 13 bases from J; junction bases left unmatched: 4. The CDR3 consists of 13 residues. Per germline, CDR1 GTSNPN and CDR2 SVGIG (reference sequence). CDR3 bases: TGTGCCTGGAGTGTAATACTAGCGGGAGGCCAGTTCTTC. Protein sequence: CAWSVILAGGQFF. Together with reference TRBV30 and TRBJ2-1, the CDR3 gives the full variable domain: SQTIHQWPATLVQPVGSPLSLECTVEGTSNPNLYWYRQAAGRGLQLLFYSVGIGQISSEVPQNLSASRPQDRQFILSSKKLLLSDSGFYLCAWSVILAGGQFFGPGTRLTVL.